This TCR beta chain was found in a study of T cell responses to AZD1222 COVID-19 vaccine (dated by TCRdb to the early 2020s). With respect to the entire study: AZD1222 recipients with second doses at about 4 weeks or about 12 weeks were pooled, because spike-specific TCR depth and breadth did not differ between schedules. Trial participants were enrolled by age into subgroups of 18-55, 56-69 and 70-plus years, and around 140, 26 and 57 TCR-sequenced participants, respectively, were included in these subgroups. A total of 230 or so trial participants underwent TCR sequencing, of whom 207 received two doses of AZD1222 and around 26 received two doses of the MenACWY control vaccine.

Interpreted using the paper, the time point label stands for: baseline before first vaccination. Vaccinee samples came from UK trials COV001 and COV002, including a single-blind randomized controlled phase 2/3 trial of AZD1222 (ChAdOx1 nCoV-19) in healthy adults. Trial participant PBMC samples were collected at day 0 and day 28 after the second dose for TCRbeta chain sequencing. The CDR3 regions of human TCRbeta chains were analyzed by immunosequencing. Concerning the study's data processing: Repertoire TCRs were checked for matches against a reference library of SARS-CoV-2-specific TCRs that had been generated using the MIRA antigen-specificity platform. Breadth was defined as the fraction of unique TCRs that were SARS-CoV-2-associated. Depth was defined as the fraction of total T cells that were SARS-CoV-2-associated. Using the MIRA data, each spike-specific TCR was assigned both to the spike region to which the TCR was reactive and to a CD4 or CD8 class. Log10-transformed breadth and depth values were compared by one-way ANOVA with Sidak's multiple comparisons tests. As stored in TCRdb, this immuneACCESS dataset retains in-frame rearrangements with V and J assigned. A fraction of the clones does not appear; measured against another copy, unresolved V genes explain less than half of the discrepancy, and the remainder lacks a known reason. V, J and clone size were drawn from that table, and D and trimming were deduced from the DNA. Across this sample there are approximately 60,000 clones, with 70% to 90% seen only once. The leading ten clones occupy approximately 16% of the sample.

About this clone: The target of this receptor is not known. There are no base qualities to consult, and no much larger clone falls within one base.

The germline V gene encodes CDR1 MNHEY and CDR2 SVGAGI. V is cut by 5 bases and J by 0 bases, and the space between the germline ends is 12 bases. The CDR3, from cysteine to phenylalanine, totals 15 residues. The CDR3 DNA has 45 bases and is translated from base 1. The study at large found these results: Spike-specific TCR breadth and depth rose significantly after two AZD1222 doses compared with day 0 and with MenACWY recipients. Because no day 14 peak-response samples were available, repertoires were characterized only after the peak T cell response. Participants were mostly white British, with more females than males. The authors suggested clonal diversity may have been underestimated. The vaccine-associated CD4 TCRs covered the entire spike protein, and the dominant responses fell in regions 160-218 and 743-854. Conclusions about previously exposed vaccinees were limited because only a handful of AZD1222 recipients were SARS-CoV-2 seropositive at baseline. In the small 56-69-year group, the increase in depth fell short of significance, most likely because of low power. Reportedly, almost half of the unique spike-specific TCRs recognized epitopes lying outside the regions that are mutated in the B.1.351 and B.1.1.7 variants.

Material: peripheral blood, obtained on day 0 of AZD1222 vaccination. The chain links TRBV6-5 with TRBJ2-3; the D gene is possibly TRBD1 or TRBD2, each agreeing over 5 bases. This receptor was taken from an adult in good health. CDR3 region: CASSRNGASTDTQYF. The sequence in DNA is TGTGCCAGCAGTCGAAACGGGGCTAGCACAGATACGCAGTATTTT.